The next 21 T cell receptor beta chains were all read from a single sample in a study of beta chain features in type 1 diabetes. cDNA synthesis used the whole RNA isolate, giving expressed TCRB sequences. Profiled with immunoSEQ multiplex PCR; TCRdb holds only in-frame clones, not every one. The sample gives about half a million clones, over 9.5% of which show up once; 0.035% to 0.05% is in the top ten. Material for sequencing was naive CD4+ T cells from blood. These receptors all stem from a woman between 18 and 29 years old in good health.

The rearrangement joins TRBV5-1 to TRBJ2-7; maybe TRBD1 (5 bases). Trimming cost V 4 bases and J 6 bases, with 17 bases left between them. Germline V CDR1 and CDR2: SGHRS, YFSETQ. The CDR3 totals 14 residues. CDR3 sequence reads: CASSPFGAYREQYV. CDR3 bases: TGCGCCAGCAGCCCCTTTGGGGCTTACCGCGAGCAGTACGTC.

This clone turned up a few times. The CDR3 DNA reads as TGTGCCAGCAGCAAAACAGGGGGGACAGATACGCAGTATTTT. It encodes CASSKTGGTDTQYF. V and J are TRBV6-4 and TRBJ2-3, with TRBD1 identical over 8 bases. CDR1 MRHNA and CDR2 SNTAGT come from the germline V gene. V dropped 6 bases and J dropped 3; count of bases not matched to a gene: 5. The CDR3 totals 14 residues.

The J gene is TRBJ2-1, the V gene TRBV7-2; D may match TRBD1 or TRBD2 (5 bases each). This CDR3 contains 14 residues. Per germline, CDR1 SGHTA and CDR2 FQGNSA. V was clipped by 1 base and J by 9 bases, with 13 bases between them. The CDR3 sequence: CASSLDVGATEQFF. The DNA for the CDR3 is TGTGCCAGCAGCTTAGATGTCGGGGCGACTGAGCAGTTCTTC.

This clone was seen more than once but under ten times. V usage is TRBV29-1 and J usage is TRBJ2-3; D uncertain. CDR1 SQVTM and CDR2 ANQGSEA come from the germline V gene. V was pared by 6 bases and J by 4 bases, with 20 bases between. This CDR3 is 15 amino acids long. CDR3 region: CSVVFEVAYSDTQYF. The DNA for the CDR3 is TGCAGCGTGGTGTTTGAGGTTGCGTATTCAGATACGCAGTATTTT.

This clone was seen a few times. The chain has TRBV27 and TRBJ2-6; unclear D gene. This CDR3 comprises 18 residues. V gave up 6 bases and J gave up 0 bases, with 18 bases separating them. Per germline, CDR1 MNHEY and CDR2 SMNVEV (reference sequence). Written as DNA, the CDR3 is TGTGCCAGCAGATCCCTTGGTCGGACCAACTCTGGGGCCAACGTCCTGACTTTC. This translates into CASRSLGRTNSGANVLTF.

This clone has a handful of counts. The chain combines TRBV7-2 with TRBJ2-1; TRBD2 matches at 10 bases. This CDR3 is 18 amino acids long. The trim removed 0 bases at V and 1 base at J, leaving 6 bases unmatched. In germline, CDR1 is SGHTA, CDR2 FQGNSA. The CDR3 sequence is CASSLATSGIRSYNEQFF. For the CDR3, the DNA is TGTGCCAGCAGCTTAGCCACTAGCGGGATTAGGTCCTACAATGAGCAGTTCTTC.

This clone turned up a few times. The rearrangement links TRBV28 to TRBJ1-5; no clear D gene. The CDR3 has 15 amino acids. The germline CDR1 and CDR2 sequences are MDHEN and SYDVKM. Trimming left V 6 bases short and J 5 bases short, with 17 bases between. The CDR3 here is CASSLGGVGDQPQHF. Here the CDR3 DNA reads TGTGCCAGCAGCCTCGGTGGGGTGGGAGATCAGCCCCAGCATTTT.

The chain has TRBV18 and TRBJ2-1, with 7 bases identical to TRBD1. The germline V gene encodes CDR1 KGHSH and CDR2 LQKENI. V was clipped by 3 bases and J by 4 bases; unmatched bases: 12. The CDR3 loop spans 17 amino acids. The CDR3 DNA reads TGTGCCAGCTCACCTGATAAGGGGACAGTAGTATACAATGAGCAGTTCTTC. Translation gives CASSPDKGTVVYNEQFF.

The gene calls are TRBV4-1 and TRBJ2-7, with 7 bases fitting TRBD1. Trimming at V came to 4 bases and at J to 2 bases, leaving 8 bases not matched to a gene. Germline lookup yields CDR1 MGHRA and CDR2 YSYEKL. CDR3 length: 15 amino acids. The CDR3 sequence is CASSLGTVGTYEQYF. CDR3 DNA sequence: TGCGCCAGCAGCCTCGGGACAGTGGGGACCTACGAGCAGTACTTC.

There are a few counts of this clone. J is TRBJ2-3 and V is TRBV12-5; D uncertain. V was trimmed by 5 bases and J by 5 bases, leaving 14 bases between them. The germline CDR1 and CDR2 sequences are LGHNT and FRNRAP. This CDR3 has 14 residues. In DNA, the CDR3 is TGTGCTAGTGGTCCTCCTACCCAGGTAGATACGCAGTATTTT. Translating it yields CASGPPTQVDTQYF. Drawing the rest from reference TRBV12-5 and TRBJ2-3, the complete variable domain is DARVTQTPRHKVTEMGQEVTMRCQPILGHNTVFWYRQTMMQGLELLAYFRNRAPLDDSGMPKDRFSAEMPDATLATLKIQPSEPRDSAVYFCASGPPTQVDTQYFGPGTRLTVL.

This clone was detected only a few times. The chain recombines TRBV5-4 with TRBJ2-5; 9 positions agree with TRBD1. The V segment lost 1 base and the J segment 2 bases; nucleotides outside the gene matches: 3. CDR3 length: 15 amino acids. Germline V CDR1 and CDR2: SGHNT, YYREEE (reference sequence). Here the CDR3 DNA reads TGTGCCAGCAGCTTGCCGGGACAGGGACAAGAGACCCAGTACTTC. This translates into CASSLPGQGQETQYF. The full variable domain, in which reference TRBV5-4 and TRBJ2-5 provide the parts outside the CDR3, is ETGVTQSPTHLIKTRGQQVTLRCSSQSGHNTVSWYQQALGQGPQFIFQYYREEENGRGNFPPRFSGLQFPNYSSELNVNALELDDSALYLCASSLPGQGQETQYFGPGTRLLVL.

The V call is TRBV9, the J call TRBJ2-1; D perhaps matches TRBD1 (5 bases). The CDR3 has 13 residues. Germline V gene data show CDR1 as SGDLS and CDR2 as YYNGEE. Trimming left V 2 bases short and J 15 bases short, with 18 bases between. Written as DNA, the CDR3 is TGTGCCAGCAGCGTGGATCAGGACACGTCCGGGTTCTTC. Residues: CASSVDQDTSGFF. The whole variable domain, remainder taken from reference TRBV9 and TRBJ2-1, is DSGVTQTPKHLITATGQRVTLRCSPRSGDLSVYWYQQSLDQGLQFLIQYYNGEERAKGNILERFSAQQFPDLHSELNLSSLELGDSALYFCASSVDQDTSGFFGPGTRLTVL.

This clone has a handful of counts. V and J are TRBV7-2 and TRBJ2-3; a weak D match, TRBD2 (5 bases). V was trimmed by 5 bases and J by 6 bases, leaving 18 bases between them. The CDR3 has 15 residues. The germline V gene encodes CDR1 SGHTA and CDR2 FQGNSA. CDR3 protein: CASSRGLAVADTQYF. The CDR3 nucleotides are TGTGCCAGCAGCCGAGGTCTGGCGGTAGCGGATACGCAGTATTTT.

V usage is TRBV30 and J usage is TRBJ1-5; TRBD1 agrees at 10 bases. The CDR3 is 17 residues long. With 1 base clipped from V and 4 bases from J, the junction kept 10 bases outside the gene matches. Germline V gene sequence: CDR1 GTSNPN, CDR2 SVGIG (reference sequence). This CDR3 is CAWSAYQGQGSNQPQHF. DNA for the CDR3: TGTGCCTGGAGTGCTTACCAGGGACAGGGGTCGAATCAGCCCCAGCATTTT.

This clone was recorded a few times. The CDR3 protein is CASSLQASNTEAFF. The CDR3 DNA is TGTGCCAGCAGCTTACAGGCCTCTAACACTGAAGCTTTCTTT. V is TRBV7-9 and J is TRBJ1-1, with D unclear. The ends were cut back, 2 bases at V and 2 bases at J, with 9 bases in the middle. This CDR3 has 14 amino acids. Germline V gene lookup returns CDR1 SEHNR and CDR2 FQNEAQ (reference sequence).

The V and J genes are TRBV10-3 and TRBJ1-6; D perhaps matches TRBD1 (6 bases). The CDR3 runs to 14 residues. Trimming left V 6 bases short and J 8 bases short, with 14 bases between. Germline V gene sequence: CDR1 ENHRY, CDR2 SYGVKD. The CDR3 DNA reads TGTGCCATCAGGACCACAGGGCTCGATTCACCCCTCCACTTT. The encoded protein is CAIRTTGLDSPLHF.

The chain recombines TRBV29-1 with TRBJ1-5, with D perhaps TRBD1 (6 bases). The CDR3 is made up of 13 amino acids. V was trimmed by 4 bases and J by 3 bases, leaving 10 bases between them. CDR1 and CDR2 from the germline V gene are SQVTM and ANQGSEA. The CDR3 bases are TGCAGCGTTGTCCAGGGGATCAATCAGCCCCAGCATTTT. It translates to CSVVQGINQPQHF.

In its sample, this clone was seen a few times. V usage is TRBV30 and J usage is TRBJ2-3; D is undetermined. Trimming left V 4 bases short and J 3 bases short, with 14 bases between. The CDR3 has 14 amino acids. Per germline, CDR1 GTSNPN and CDR2 SVGIG (reference sequence). CDR3: CAWNVAVITDTQYF. CDR3 nucleotide sequence: TGTGCCTGGAACGTGGCGGTAATAACAGATACGCAGTATTTT. Full variable domain (rest looked up from reference TRBV30 and TRBJ2-3): SQTIHQWPATLVQPVGSPLSLECTVEGTSNPNLYWYRQAAGRGLQLLFYSVGIGQISSEVPQNLSASRPQDRQFILSSKKLLLSDSGFYLCAWNVAVITDTQYFGPGTRLTVL.

This clone appeared a few times. The rearrangement links TRBV7-6 to TRBJ2-7; no clear D gene. Trimming took off 5 bases at V and 3 bases at J, with 14 bases between the two ends. Germline CDR1 and CDR2: SGHVS and FNYEAQ. CDR3 size: 14 residues. CDR3 in DNA: TGTGCCAGCAGCCTCGACCCGCGTGACTACGAGCAGTACTTC. Encoded protein: CASSLDPRDYEQYF. The variable domain in full, completed from reference TRBV7-6 and TRBJ2-7, reads GAGVSQSPRYKVTKRGQDVALRCDPISGHVSLYWYRQALGQGPEFLTYFNYEAQQDKSGLPNDRFSAERPEGSISTLTIQRTEQRDSAMYRCASSLDPRDYEQYFGPGTRLTVT.

The chain links TRBV28 to TRBJ1-1, with D possibly TRBD1 on 5 matching bases. Trimming pared 5 bases from V and 5 bases from J, leaving 18 bases between. The length of the CDR3 is 15 residues. Germline assignment: CDR1 MDHEN and CDR2 SYDVKM. CDR3 sequence: CASSRTRGAVTEAFF. CDR3 bases: TGTGCCAGCAGTAGAACGAGGGGAGCGGTTACTGAAGCTTTCTTT. The variable domain in full, with the rest retrieved from reference TRBV28 and TRBJ1-1, is DVKVTQSSRYLVKRTGEKVFLECVQDMDHENMFWYRQDPGLGLRLIYFSYDVKMKEKGDIPEGYSVSREKKERFSLILESASTNQTSMYLCASSRTRGAVTEAFFGQGTRLTVV.

This clone was counted only a few times. The chain couples TRBV7-8 to TRBJ2-4; D is undetermined. Trimming removed 5 bases at V and 8 bases at J, with 19 bases between. The CDR3 is made up of 15 amino acids. Germline assignment: CDR1 SGHVS and CDR2 FQNEAQ. The CDR3 spells CASSPLRQLKDIQYF. DNA of the CDR3: TGTGCCAGCAGCCCACTACGCCAACTTAAGGACATTCAGTACTTC.